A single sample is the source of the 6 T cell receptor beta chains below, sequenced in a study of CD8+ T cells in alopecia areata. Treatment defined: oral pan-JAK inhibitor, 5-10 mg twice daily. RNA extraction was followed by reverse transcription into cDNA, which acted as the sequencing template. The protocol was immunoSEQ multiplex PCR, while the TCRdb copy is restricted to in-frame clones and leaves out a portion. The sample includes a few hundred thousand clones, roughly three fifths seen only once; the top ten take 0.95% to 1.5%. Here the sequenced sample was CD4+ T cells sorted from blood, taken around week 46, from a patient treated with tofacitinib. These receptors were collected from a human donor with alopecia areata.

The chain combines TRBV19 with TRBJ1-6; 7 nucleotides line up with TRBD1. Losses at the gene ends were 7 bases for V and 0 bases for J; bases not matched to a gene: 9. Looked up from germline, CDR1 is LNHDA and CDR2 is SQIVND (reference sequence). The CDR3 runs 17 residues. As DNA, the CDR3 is TGTGCCAGTACCACCATGACAGGGAGCTCCTATAATTCACCCCTCCACTTT. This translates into CASTTMTGSSYNSPLHF. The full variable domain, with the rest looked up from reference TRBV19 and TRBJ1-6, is DGGITQSPKYLFRKEGQNVTLSCEQNLNHDAMYWYRQDPGQGLRLIYYSQIVNDFQKGDIAEGYSVSREKKESFPLTVTSAQKNPTAFYLCASTTMTGSSYNSPLHFGNGTRLTVT.

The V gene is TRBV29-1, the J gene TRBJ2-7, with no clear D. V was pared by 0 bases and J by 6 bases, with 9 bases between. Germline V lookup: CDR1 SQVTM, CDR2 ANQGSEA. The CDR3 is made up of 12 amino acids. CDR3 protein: CSVEDHRAEQYF. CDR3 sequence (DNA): TGCAGCGTTGAAGATCACCGGGCCGAGCAGTACTTC.

The CDR3 DNA is TGTGCCAGCAGTGAAATAGGACTCGGTGAGCAGTTCTTC. Protein sequence: CASSEIGLGEQFF. The gene calls are TRBV6-1 and TRBJ2-1; D may be TRBD2 (5 bases). Trimming shortened V by 2 bases and J by 9 bases, and 11 bases separated the two germline ends. Germline V CDR1 and CDR2: MNHNS, SASEGT. The CDR3 sequence is 13 residues long.

CDR3 in amino acids: CASSQVPPPANTEAFF. The CDR3 DNA sequence: TGCGCCAGCAGCCAAGTACCCCCCCCGGCCAACACTGAAGCTTTCTTT. The J gene is TRBJ1-1, the V gene TRBV4-3; D is undetermined. Trimming pared 1 base from V and 2 bases from J, leaving 14 bases between. The CDR3 loop spans 16 amino acids. Germline CDR1 is LGHNA and CDR2 is YSLEER.

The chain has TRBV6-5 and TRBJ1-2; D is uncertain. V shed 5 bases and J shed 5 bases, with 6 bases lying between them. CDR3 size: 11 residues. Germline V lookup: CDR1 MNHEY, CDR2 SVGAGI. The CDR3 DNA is TGTGCCAGCAGTAACCAATATGGCTACACCTTC. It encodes CASSNQYGYTF.

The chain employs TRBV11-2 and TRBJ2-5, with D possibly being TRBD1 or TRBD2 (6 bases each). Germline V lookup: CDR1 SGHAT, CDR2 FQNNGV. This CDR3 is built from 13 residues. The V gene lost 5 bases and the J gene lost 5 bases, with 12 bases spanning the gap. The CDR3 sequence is CASSLGGLETQYF. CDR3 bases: TGTGCCAGCAGCCTAGGGGGGTTGGAGACCCAGTACTTC.